This T cell receptor (beta chain) originates from a study of Ad26.COV2.S vaccination and SARS-CoV-2 variants. The wider study: Ad26.COV2.S shots went into the muscle once or twice, 56 days apart.

Sample treatment: around 19 received Ad26.COV2.S at low or high dose, single or two shots; 5 received placebo; per-sample allocation not given. Following the first vaccine or placebo injection, samples were taken on day 63. In Boston, the donor was an adult between 18-55 years of age. Here immunoSEQ multiplex PCR was the method, and the copy in TCRdb shows in-frame clones only, minus some. The profile shows about 370,000 clones, around 85% of them singletons. General study points: Placebo and vaccine recipients had non-spike TCR breadth that was similar. Total T cell responses were possibly underestimated by TCR breadth and depth analyses.

Regarding this clone: Its antigen is undetermined.

Specimen: peripheral blood, collected in a trial of Ad26.COV2.S vaccine versus placebo. The receptor comes from a person between 18 and 65 years old who received the Ad26.COV2.S COVID-19 vaccine or a placebo.

The CDR3 DNA follows: TGTGCCAGCAGTGACATTTATAATTCACCCCTCCACTTT. The encoded protein is CASSDIYNSPLHF. The chain couples TRBV25-1 to TRBJ1-6; the D is unclear. The germline V gene has CDR1 MGHDK and CDR2 SYGVNS. Trimming took off 3 bases at V and 4 bases at J, with 4 bases between the two ends. The CDR3 totals 13 residues.